This record concerns one T cell receptor beta chain sequence. Its antigen is unidentified. The CDR3 has 18 residues. J gave up 2 bases and V 0 bases, and 10 bases lay outside the gene matches. CDR1 is SGHVS, CDR2 FQNEAQ, per germline. The record originates from a study of shared clonotypes between healthy human individuals. Study as a whole: CD4 naive and memory got three plates each, CD8 naive two, CD8 memory one. Study-wide findings and caveats: The study drew on few donors, limiting represented genetic and exposure-history diversity. Generation of non-shared clonotypes was less probable than generation of clonotypes shared by all four donors.

Measured with immunoSEQ multiplex PCR; TCRdb has only the in-frame clones, and not every one. The table records around 1.6 million clones, 95% to 99% of them present only once. The TCR originated in a man between 25 and 39 years old in good health. The sequencing input was naive CD4+ T cells sorted from blood. Noted subset: CD45RA+ positively selected. The rearrangement links TRBV7-8 to TRBJ2-3; TRBD2 matches 8 bases. DNA for the CDR3: TGTGCCAGCAGCTTAGCGGGTATTCGACTAGCGATCACAGATACGCAGTATTTT. Amino acids: CASSLAGIRLAITDTQYF.